The clone carrying this T cell receptor beta chain was observed at least ten times. Its antigen is undetermined. This sample stems from a study of CD8 T cells in ankylosing spondylitis. Study-wide results and limits: Clones linked to disease were reported to show significant enrichment in matched ankylosing spondylitis synovial fluid. Past studies reported some motif variants in reactive arthritis synovial fluid and blood. Ankylosing spondylitis blood appeared to be characterized by a TCR beta motif of fewer than ten highly homologous variants.

Scientists made TCR beta libraries using quantitative 5'-RACE with molecular barcodes. A single record per CDR3 protein comes from TCRdb applying MiXCR to the 5' RACE reads. The table has fewer than 550,000 distinct CDR3 sequences, roughly 5.3% seen once; the top ten hold under 4.5%. Germline lookup yields CDR1 DFQATT and CDR2 SNEGSKA (reference sequence). This CDR3 comprises 13 residues. Trimming stripped 6 bases from V and 3 bases from J, with 14 bases between. The gene calls are TRBV20-1 and TRBJ2-5; D assignment may be TRBD1 or TRBD2 (5 bases each). The receptor was derived from a male donor with ankylosing spondylitis. The sample taken for sequencing was blood, either unsorted or a sorted T cell fraction (not recorded which). CDR3 in DNA: TGCAGTGCCAGGAGACAGAGGGAAGAGACCCAGTACTTC. Residues: CSARRQREETQYF.